This T cell receptor (beta chain) stems from a study of T cell repertoires in cytomegalovirus infection. Study information: Matching HLA type, along with CMV infection, was indicated by public TCR beta signatures. Study-level points and caveats: In two of eight donors, the top clonotype was HLA-C-restricted CMV-specific. Identification of carriers of CMV plus the relevant HLA was performed using cumulative public TCR beta family frequency.

This clonotype occurred many times. Its antigen is undetermined. V was cut by 4 bases and J by 7 bases, with 16 bases left in between. The CDR3 length is 14 residues. CDR1 is MDHEN, CDR2 SYDVKM, per germline. One entry per CDR3 protein, called by TCRdb with MiXCR from the reads. The profile shows under 600,000 distinct CDR3 sequences, 16% of them singletons. The TCR sequence derives from a human donor in good health (CMV status not recorded). Some clones in this sample may be carry-over from other donors' samples. Material for sequencing was CD8+ T cells from PBMCs. This chain connects TRBV28 to TRBJ2-5; D may match TRBD1 or TRBD2 (5 bases each). In DNA, the CDR3 is TGTGCCAGCAGTTCCGGGGCCACGGGTTGGACCCAGTACTTC. Its translation: CASSSGATGWTQYF.